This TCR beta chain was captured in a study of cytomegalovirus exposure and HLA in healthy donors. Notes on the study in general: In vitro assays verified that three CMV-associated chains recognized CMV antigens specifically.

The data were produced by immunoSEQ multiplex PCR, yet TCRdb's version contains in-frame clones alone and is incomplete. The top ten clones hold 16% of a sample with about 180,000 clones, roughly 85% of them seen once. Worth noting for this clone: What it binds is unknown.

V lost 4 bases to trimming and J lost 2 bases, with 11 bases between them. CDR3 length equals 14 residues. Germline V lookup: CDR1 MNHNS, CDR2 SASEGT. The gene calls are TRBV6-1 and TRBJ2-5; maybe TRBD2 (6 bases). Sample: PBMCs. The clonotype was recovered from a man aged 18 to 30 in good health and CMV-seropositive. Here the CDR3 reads CASSVGTVQETQYF. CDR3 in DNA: TGTGCCAGCAGTGTAGGGACTGTGCAAGAGACCCAGTACTTC.